Listed below are T cell receptor beta chains from one sample, sequenced in a study of T cell responses to AZD1222 COVID-19 vaccine. Generated by immunoSEQ multiplex PCR, the TCRdb table keeps only in-frame clones and is missing some. This sample has approximately 140,000 clones, with roughly nine tenths found just once. This specimen was peripheral blood, taken 28 days after the second AZD1222 dose. All receptors derive from an adult who received the AZD1222 COVID-19 vaccine. The CDR3 runs from the conserved cysteine through the conserved F or W. A D gene is named only where the DNA matches it firmly. Expanded clones are given a class, and other clones once, few, many or no size at all.

V gene	clone size	J gene	D gene	CDR3 length	CDR3 DNA	CDR3 protein
TRBV11-3	.	TRBJ1-2	.	13	TGTGCCAGCAGCTTGAGCATTAACTATGGCTACACCTTC	CASSLSINYGYTF
TRBV6-4	.	TRBJ2-2	TRBD2	15	TGTGCCAGCAGCTCCTTAGCGGGGCCCACCGGGGAGCTGTTTTTT	CASSSLAGPTGELFF
TRBV24-1	.	TRBJ2-7	TRBD2	16	TGTGCCACCAGTGCCGCCGGACTAGCGGGGACCTACGAGCAGTACTTC	CATSAAGLAGTYEQYF
TRBV6-2/TRBV6-3	few	TRBJ1-4	TRBD1	15	TGTGCCAGCAGTGACGATACAGGGGGGATTGAAAAACTGTTTTTT	CASSDDTGGIEKLFF
TRBV19	once	TRBJ2-7	.	16	TGTGCCAGTAGTATAGGGAGCTGGGATCCGAGGGACGAGCAGTACTTC	CASSIGSWDPRDEQYF
TRBV4-3	many	TRBJ1-3	.	17	TGCGCCAGCAGCCAAGTGGGGGGTTTTTTTTCTGGAAACACCATATATTTT	CASSQVGGFFSGNTIYF
TRBV11-2	.	TRBJ2-3	.	13	TGTGCCAGCAGGGGGGGTGGCACAGATACGCAGTATTTT	CASRGGGTDTQYF
TRBV12-5	.	TRBJ1-1	.	12	TGTGCTAGTGGTTTGGGGAGGGGGATGGCTTTCTTT	CASGLGRGMAFF
TRBV11-2	.	TRBJ2-1	TRBD2	17	TGTGCCAGCAGCTTAGTAGCGGGAGGGGGCTCCTACAATGAGCAGTTCTTC	CASSLVAGGGSYNEQFF
TRBV5-1	.	TRBJ2-3	.	13	TGCGCCAGCAGCTTGGCCGGTGTAGATACGCAGTATTTT	CASSLAGVDTQYF